The rows below give T cell receptor beta chains drawn from one sample of a study of regulatory T cells in long-lasting Graves disease. One entry per CDR3 protein, called by TCRdb with MiXCR from the multiplex PCR reads. The sample yields 350,000 to 500,000 distinct CDR3 sequences, roughly a fifth seen once. This specimen was peripheral blood mononuclear cells (PBMCs), taken when the disease was refractory, from a patient treated with antithyroid drugs. These receptors all stem from a female donor with Graves disease. CDR3s include the opening cysteine and the closing phenylalanine or tryptophan. D genes are given only for firm matches. Some rows mark clone size as missing; the rest say once, few, many or name a class of expanded clone.

CDR3 length | J gene | V gene | D gene | clone size | CDR3 protein | CDR3 DNA
18 | TRBJ2-7 | TRBV7-8 | TRBD1 | NA | CASSSPGTGLSTTGEQYF | TGTGCCAGCAGCTCGCCCGGGACAGGGTTATCTACTACGGGGGAGCAGTACTTC
14 | TRBJ2-5 | TRBV10-2 | TRBD1 | few | CASSETDRGETQYF | TGCGCCAGCAGTGAGACAGACAGGGGCGAGACCCAGTACTTC
15 | TRBJ1-5 | TRBV29-1 | NA | many | CSVMDGTFSNQPQHF | TGCAGCGTGATGGACGGAACCTTTAGCAATCAGCCCCAGCATTTT
15 | TRBJ2-7 | TRBV25-1 | TRBD1 | few | CASSGKQGDPYEQYF | TGTGCCAGCAGTGGTAAACAGGGGGATCCCTACGAGCAGTACTTC
15 | TRBJ2-3 | TRBV12-3/TRBV12-4 | TRBD2 | NA | CASRGLARATDTQYF | TGTGCCAGCAGGGGACTAGCGCGAGCCACAGATACGCAGTATTTT
17 | TRBJ2-7 | TRBV7-9 | NA | few | CASSLAGGTRSSYEQYF | TGTGCCAGCAGCTTAGCGGGCGGAACTAGGAGCTCCTACGAGCAGTACTTC
15 | TRBJ2-2 | TRBV13 | NA | few | CASSRRGPNTGELFF | TGTGCCAGCAGCAGACGAGGACCTAACACCGGGGAGCTGTTTTTT
14 | TRBJ1-1 | TRBV30 | NA | NA | CAWRDNTGNTEAFF | TGTGCCTGGAGAGATAACACGGGGAACACTGAAGCTTTCTTT
19 | TRBJ2-3 | TRBV9 | NA | NA | CASSPSNDETFWSTDTQYF | TGTGCCAGCAGCCCGAGCAACGACGAGACTTTTTGGAGCACAGATACGCAGTATTTT
16 | TRBJ1-1 | TRBV20-1 | NA | NA | CSARDPLGRMNTEAFF | TGCAGTGCTAGAGATCCGTTGGGACGGATGAACACTGAAGCTTTCTTT
15 | TRBJ2-7 | TRBV28 | TRBD1 | NA | CASRETGGSSYEQYF | TGTGCCAGCAGAGAGACAGGGGGTAGCTCCTACGAGCAGTACTTC
18 | TRBJ2-7 | TRBV7-8 | TRBD2 | NA | CASSGPGTSGRVSCEQYF | TGTGCCAGCAGCGGGCCCGGGACTAGCGGGAGAGTCTCCTGCGAGCAGTACTTC
15 | TRBJ2-7 | TRBV6-1 | TRBD1 | NA | CASSLSGQGTYEQYF | TGTGCCAGCAGCTTGTCCGGACAGGGAACCTACGAGCAGTACTTC
14 | TRBJ2-7 | TRBV4-1 | NA | NA | CASSQEGAGYEQYF | TGCGCCAGCAGCCAAGAAGGAGCGGGCTACGAGCAGTACTTC
14 | TRBJ2-1 | TRBV5-1 | TRBD2 | many | CASSSRTSSDEQFF | TGCGCCAGCAGCTCCAGGACTAGTAGCGATGAGCAGTTCTTC
11 | TRBJ2-7 | TRBV27 | NA | many | CASSSLGEQYF | TGTGCCAGCAGTTCCCTTGGTGAGCAGTACTTC
17 | TRBJ2-4 | TRBV4-2 | TRBD1 | NA | CASSQVSQGAKPNIQYF | TGTGCCAGCAGCCAAGTCTCACAGGGGGCGAAGCCAAACATTCAGTACTTC
14 | TRBJ2-3 | TRBV2 | NA | NA | CASSRTVFTDTQYF | TGTGCCAGCAGCCGGACAGTTTTCACAGATACGCAGTATTTT
17 | TRBJ1-6 | TRBV5-1 | NA | NA | CASSLSLLASANSPLHF | TGCGCCAGCAGCTTGTCACTCCTTGCGTCAGCTAATTCACCCCTCCACTTT
16 | TRBJ2-1 | TRBV28 | NA | NA | CASSLVVAGSGNEQFF | TGTGCCAGCAGTTTAGTTGTGGCCGGGAGTGGCAATGAGCAGTTCTTC
11 | TRBJ2-7 | TRBV2 | NA | few | CASSDRRGQYF | TGTGCCAGCAGTGATCGTAGGGGGCAGTACTTC
14 | TRBJ1-5 | TRBV30 | TRBD1 | many | CAWSGGQGEQPQHF | TGTGCCTGGAGTGGCGGACAGGGTGAACAGCCCCAGCATTTT
16 | TRBJ2-7 | TRBV12-3/TRBV12-4 | TRBD2 | NA | CASSLASGPSSYEQYF | TGTGCCAGCAGTTTAGCTAGCGGGCCCAGCTCCTACGAGCAGTACTTC
16 | TRBJ1-5 | TRBV11-2 | TRBD1 | few | CASSLLLWTGPKPQHF | TGTGCCAGCAGCTTATTACTATGGACAGGGCCTAAGCCCCAGCATTTT
16 | TRBJ2-2 | TRBV2 | NA | NA | CASSGSGGGGHGELFF | TGTGCCAGCAGTGGGTCAGGGGGCGGGGGCCACGGGGAGCTGTTTTTT
17 | TRBJ2-1 | TRBV19 | TRBD2 | NA | CASSIYTGTSGIHEQFF | TGTGCCAGTAGTATATATACCGGGACTAGCGGGATACATGAGCAGTTCTTC
15 | TRBJ1-5 | TRBV19 | NA | few | CASSIGGLEYQPQHF | TGTGCCAGTAGTATAGGGGGGCTTGAATATCAGCCCCAGCATTTT
15 | TRBJ2-2 | TRBV24-1 | NA | NA | CATSDSGLNTGELFF | TGTGCCACCAGTGATTCTGGATTGAACACCGGGGAGCTGTTTTTT
15 | TRBJ2-2 | TRBV18 | NA | few | CASSPGLPNTGELFF | TGTGCCAGCTCACCAGGGCTACCAAACACCGGGGAGCTGTTTTTT
13 | TRBJ1-1 | TRBV2 | NA | many | CASNEEVNTEAFF | TGTGCCAGCAACGAGGAGGTGAACACTGAAGCTTTCTTT
16 | TRBJ2-5 | TRBV19 | NA | NA | CATIGRGRNGLETQYF | TGTGCCACCATCGGACGGGGCAGGAATGGGTTAGAGACCCAGTACTTC
15 | TRBJ1-4 | TRBV20-1 | NA | many | CSARDSRREREKLFF | TGCAGTGCTAGAGATTCCAGGAGGGAACGGGAAAAACTGTTTTTT
13 | TRBJ2-5 | TRBV10-3 | TRBD1 | many | CAIREQGAETQYF | TGTGCCATCAGAGAACAGGGGGCTGAGACCCAGTACTTC
14 | TRBJ1-5 | TRBV2 | NA | many | CASRDDSPNQPQHF | TGTGCCAGCAGGGACGACAGTCCCAATCAGCCCCAGCATTTT
12 | TRBJ2-5 | TRBV7-9 | TRBD2 | few | CASSPGGTIQYF | TGTGCCAGCAGCCCAGGCGGGACTATCCAGTACTTC
16 | TRBJ2-4 | TRBV5-8 | NA | NA | CASSLSDRREKNIQYF | TGTGCCAGCAGCTTGTCGGATAGACGGGAGAAAAACATTCAGTACTTC
15 | TRBJ2-7 | TRBV9 | TRBD2 | few | CASSVGLATSYEQYF | TGTGCCAGCAGCGTTGGACTAGCGACCTCCTACGAGCAGTACTTC
14 | TRBJ1-1 | TRBV5-6 | TRBD1 | many | CASSLGTGGTEAFF | TGTGCCAGCAGCCTCGGGACAGGGGGGACTGAAGCTTTCTTT
14 | TRBJ2-3 | TRBV28 | NA | NA | CASSHGQSTDTQYF | TGTGCCAGCAGCCACGGACAGAGCACAGATACGCAGTATTTT